Listed here are 30 T cell receptor beta chains from one sample, sequenced in a study of T cells in Graves' hyperthyroidism and ophthalmopathy (dated by TCRdb to about 2019). Library generation was performed with multiplex PCR. Sequencing used an Illumina HiSeq 2000. TCR beta CDR3 regions were amplified from RNA transcripts. The first round of RT-PCR for the TCR CDR3 was performed with the HTBI primer set and the Qiagen OneStep RT-PCR kit. The public reads were quality trimmed at Q25 with fastp and then assembled into clones with MiXCR by TCRdb, keeping productive beta chains. Every CDR3 protein is listed once, alongside the most common genes and DNA of its rows. Counted in this sample were hundreds of thousands of distinct CDR3 sequences; 20% of them appeared once. The ten largest clones add up to approximately 30% of the sample. Sequencing was carried out using blood. The receptors shown here come from a man aged 25-40 years with Graves' ophthalmopathy.

This clonotype was seen more than once but under ten times. This chain joins TRBV2 and TRBJ2-1, with D tentatively TRBD1 or TRBD2 (5 bases each). V dropped 6 bases and J dropped 5 bases, with 20 bases sitting between them. The CDR3 loop spans 16 amino acids. The germline CDR1 and CDR2 sequences are SNHLY and FYNNEI. CDR3 in DNA: TGTGCCAGCAGACGTTCCGGGACGAGGCAGGACAATGAGCAGTTCTTC. The encoded protein is CASRRSGTRQDNEQFF.

This clonotype was seen at least ten times. The rearrangement joins TRBV11-2 to TRBJ2-3; 7 nucleotides line up with TRBD2. Germline CDR1 and CDR2: SGHAT and FQNNGV. The CDR3 consists of 18 residues. J was trimmed by 2 bases and V by 4 bases; bases with no gene match: 15. The CDR3, as DNA: TGTGCCAGCAGCTCCTCTCAGTCAGTGGGAGGGTCCACAGATACGCAGTATTTT. It translates to CASSSSQSVGGSTDTQYF.

This clonotype was observed a few times. The chain combines TRBV28 with TRBJ1-2; D ambiguous. The CDR3 spans 11 residues. CDR1 is MDHEN and CDR2 is SYDVKM in the germline V gene. V was pared by 6 bases and J by 6 bases, with 8 bases between. CDR3 DNA sequence: TGTGCCAGCAGCCACGCAAATGGCTACACCTTC. Translation gives CASSHANGYTF.

V and J are TRBV19 and TRBJ2-1, with a weak D call TRBD2 (7 bases). The CDR3 has 16 residues. Trimming took off 0 bases at V and 7 bases at J, with 16 bases between the two ends. Germline values: CDR1 LNHDA, CDR2 SQIVND (reference sequence). The CDR3 coding sequence is TGTGCCAGTAGTATAGATTTGCGGGGGCCTGGGAATGAGCAGTTCTTC. Its protein product is CASSIDLRGPGNEQFF.

This chain links TRBV30 with TRBJ2-5; 8 bases agree with TRBD2. J gave up 12 bases and V 0 bases, and 9 bases lay outside the gene matches. The CDR3 length is 13 residues. The germline CDR1 and CDR2 sequences are GTSNPN and SVGIG (reference sequence). The CDR3 DNA reads as TGTGCCTGGAGTGTATCTGGGGCGGGAGGAAAGTACTTC. This sequence encodes CAWSVSGAGGKYF. Full variable domain (outside the CDR3, taken from reference TRBV30 and TRBJ2-5): SQTIHQWPATLVQPVGSPLSLECTVEGTSNPNLYWYRQAAGRGLQLLFYSVGIGQISSEVPQNLSASRPQDRQFILSSKKLLLSDSGFYLCAWSVSGAGGKYFGPGTRLLVL.

This clonotype was counted many times. This chain uses TRBV18 with TRBJ1-2; D is unresolved. Between the trimmed V and J ends, which lost 6 bases and 7 bases, there was a span of 15 bases. CDR1 KGHSH and CDR2 LQKENI come from the germline V gene. CDR3 length: 13 residues. Here the CDR3 DNA reads TGTGCCAGCTCTATTGGGGAACAGTTTGGCTACACCTTC. This encodes CASSIGEQFGYTF.

The gene calls are TRBV30 and TRBJ1-5; tentative D call: TRBD1 (6 bases). Trimming took off 1 base at V and 3 bases at J, with 10 bases between the two ends. CDR1 and CDR2 from the germline V gene are GTSNPN and SVGIG (reference sequence). This CDR3 is 14 amino acids long. This CDR3 is CAWSEGQLNQPQHF. The CDR3 DNA reads as TGTGCCTGGAGTGAAGGACAGCTCAATCAGCCCCAGCATTTT.

This clonotype was detected only a few times. This chain links TRBV19 with TRBJ2-3; TRBD2 agrees at 10 bases. The V and J ends lost 7 bases and 3 bases, in that order; junction bases with no gene match: 7. CDR1 and CDR2 from the germline V gene are LNHDA and SQIVND (reference sequence). This CDR3 has 15 residues. The CDR3 coding sequence is TGTGCCAGTACCCTAGCGGGAGTAACGACAGATACGCAGTATTTT. It encodes CASTLAGVTTDTQYF. The whole variable domain, filled in from reference TRBV19 and TRBJ2-3, reads DGGITQSPKYLFRKEGQNVTLSCEQNLNHDAMYWYRQDPGQGLRLIYYSQIVNDFQKGDIAEGYSVSREKKESFPLTVTSAQKNPTAFYLCASTLAGVTTDTQYFGPGTRLTVL.

This clonotype was seen a handful of times. V and J are TRBV15 and TRBJ1-2; tentatively, D is TRBD1 (5 bases). Germline CDR1 and CDR2: LNHNV and YYDKDF (reference sequence). The CDR3 covers 15 residues. V lost 5 bases and J 8 bases, leaving 21 bases between the germline ends. DNA for the CDR3: TGTGCCACCAGCGCCGGGACTCACCCCGTCCGGGGCTACACCTTC. Protein sequence: CATSAGTHPVRGYTF.

The sample holds a few counts of this clonotype. V gene TRBV5-1 combines with J gene TRBJ2-3; no definite D call. V gave up 10 bases and J gave up 0 bases, with 18 bases separating them. Germline V gene sequence: CDR1 SGHRS, CDR2 YFSETQ. This CDR3 contains 15 residues. As DNA, the CDR3 is TGCGCCTCCAAAACAGCCTCCTCGAGCACAGATACGCAGTATTTT. Its translation: CASKTASSSTDTQYF.

This clonotype was found many times. CDR3 sequence reads: CASSSALGGSEGGEQYF. CDR3 nucleotide sequence: TGTGCCAGCAGTTCGGCCCTGGGGGGCTCGGAGGGGGGCGAGCAGTACTTC. This chain links TRBV28 with TRBJ2-7; D assignment may be TRBD1 or TRBD2 (6 bases each). In germline, CDR1 is MDHEN, CDR2 SYDVKM. This CDR3 spans 17 amino acids. V was cut by 4 bases and J by 6 bases, with 25 bases left in between.

This clonotype was counted only a few times. The chain is built from TRBV19 and TRBJ2-1; unclear D gene. The CDR3 covers 13 residues. Germline loops: CDR1 LNHDA, CDR2 SQIVND (reference sequence). With 5 bases removed from V and 6 bases from J, the gap between germline ends came to 11 bases. For the CDR3, the DNA is TGTGCCAGTAGTTCTGCTTGGGGCAATGAGCAGTTCTTC. Protein: CASSSAWGNEQFF. The whole variable domain, remainder taken from reference TRBV19 and TRBJ2-1, is DGGITQSPKYLFRKEGQNVTLSCEQNLNHDAMYWYRQDPGQGLRLIYYSQIVNDFQKGDIAEGYSVSREKKESFPLTVTSAQKNPTAFYLCASSSAWGNEQFFGPGTRLTVL.

This clonotype appeared a few times. V gene TRBV20-1 combines with J gene TRBJ2-1, with TRBD2 identical over 12 bases. The CDR3 is 17 residues long. The germline V gene encodes CDR1 DFQATT and CDR2 SNEGSKA (reference sequence). The junction had 16 bases not matched to a gene; V was cut back by 5 bases and J by 8 bases. The CDR3 is CSAHKLTSGSVSHEQFF. DNA for the CDR3: TGCAGTGCTCACAAACTGACTAGCGGGAGTGTCTCCCATGAGCAGTTCTTC.

This clonotype was seen at least ten times. This sequence joins TRBV2 and TRBJ1-2; maybe TRBD1 (5 bases). Germline V CDR1 and CDR2: SNHLY, FYNNEI. Trimming shortened V by 10 bases and J by 7 bases, and 25 bases separated the two germline ends. The CDR3 loop spans 15 amino acids. The CDR3 protein is CAIPTLGTARGGYTF. In DNA form, the CDR3 reads TGTGCCATCCCGACCCTCGGGACGGCACGGGGTGGCTACACCTTC. Filled out from reference TRBV2 and TRBJ1-2, the complete variable domain reads EPEVTQTPSHQVTQMGQEVILRCVPISNHLYFYWYRQILGQKVEFLVSFYNNEISEKSEIFDDQFSVERPDGSNFTLKIRSTKLEDSAMYFCAIPTLGTARGGYTFGSGTRLTVV.

This clonotype has ten or more counts. The chain couples TRBV27 to TRBJ2-3, with D unclear. The V end was cut by 5 bases, the J end by 2 bases, with 14 bases between. The V gene's germline CDR1 is MNHEY and CDR2 SMNVEV (reference sequence). The CDR3 loop spans 15 amino acids. CDR3 residues: CASSRLMDVTDTQYF. In DNA form, the CDR3 reads TGTGCCAGCAGTCGGCTAATGGATGTCACAGATACGCAGTATTTT.

This clonotype was picked up a small number of times. This sequence joins TRBV10-3 and TRBJ2-7; no clear D gene. This CDR3 region has 11 residues. Between the trimmed V and J ends, which lost 8 bases and 7 bases, there was a span of 12 bases. CDR1 and CDR2 from the germline V gene are ENHRY and SYGVKD. The CDR3 sequence: CAISPAREQYF. Here the CDR3 DNA reads TGTGCCATCTCTCCCGCCCGGGAGCAGTACTTC.

This rearrangement joins TRBV6-1 to TRBJ2-1, with 10 bases lining up with TRBD2. The CDR3 extends over 17 amino acids. Germline loops: CDR1 MNHNS, CDR2 SASEGT. The junction had 8 bases not matched to a gene; V was cut back by 6 bases and J by 0 bases. CDR3 nucleotides: TGTGCCAGCAGCCTTAGCGGGAGGACCTACTCCTACAATGAGCAGTTCTTC. Protein product: CASSLSGRTYSYNEQFF.

This clonotype occurred many times. The J gene is TRBJ2-7, the V gene TRBV3-1; TRBD1 is a possible D gene (6 bases). The CDR3 is 14 amino acids. Germline loops: CDR1 LGHDT, CDR2 YNNKEL (reference sequence). V lost 4 bases and J 2 bases, leaving 12 bases between the germline ends. CDR3 loop: CASSRRTAPYEQYF. The CDR3 bases are TGTGCCAGCAGCCGCCGGACAGCGCCCTACGAGCAGTACTTC.

This clonotype was seen a handful of times. CDR3 in DNA: TGTGCCAGCAGCCCCAGAGGGACGGAAACTAATGAAAAACTGTTTTTT. Protein: CASSPRGTETNEKLFF. The chain uses TRBV3-1 and TRBJ1-4; perhaps TRBD1 as D (5 bases). Deletions cut 4 bases from V and 1 base from J, with 13 bases between. The CDR3 covers 16 residues. Germline CDR1 is LGHDT and CDR2 is YNNKEL (reference sequence). Supplemented by reference TRBV3-1 and TRBJ1-4, the full variable domain reads DTAVSQTPKYLVTQMGNDKSIKCEQNLGHDTMYWYKQDSKKFLKIMFSYNNKELIINETVPNRFSPKSPDKAHLNLHINSLELGDSAVYFCASSPRGTETNEKLFFGSGTQLSVL.

This clonotype showed up many times. This chain's CDR3 is CASSGVGGYEQYF. CDR3 DNA: TGTGCCAGCAGTGGTGTAGGAGGCTACGAGCAGTACTTC. The chain uses TRBV6-1 and TRBJ2-7, with D possibly matching TRBD2 (5 bases). The CDR3 contains 13 residues. V lost 4 bases and J lost 3, with 10 bases in between. The V gene's germline CDR1 is MNHNS and CDR2 SASEGT.

At least ten counts were recorded for this clonotype. V usage is TRBV20-1 and J usage is TRBJ1-5; no definite D call. This CDR3 region has 13 residues. V was pared by 0 bases and J by 3 bases, with 6 bases between. Germline V gene sequence: CDR1 DFQATT, CDR2 SNEGSKA (reference sequence). CDR3 coding DNA: TGCAGTGCTAGAGATTCGGTCAATCAGCCCCAGCATTTT. This translates into CSARDSVNQPQHF.

A note on this clonotype: The conserved phenylalanine or tryptophan is not found at the CDR3 terminus, so this likely reflects a read error. This chain links TRBV30 with TRBJ2-3, with 9 bases that match TRBD2. V dropped 2 bases and J dropped 3; count of bases not matched to a gene: 6. CDR1 is GTSNPN and CDR2 is SVGIG in the germline V gene (reference sequence). This CDR3 has 15 amino acids. The CDR3 nucleotides read TGTGCCTGGAGTCCCCCGGGACTAGCAACAGATACGCAGTATGTT. It codes for CAWSPPGLATDTQYV.

The chain uses TRBV19 and TRBJ1-5, with no clear D. CDR1 is LNHDA, CDR2 SQIVND, per germline (reference sequence). Trimming pared 4 bases from V and 2 bases from J, leaving 12 bases between. This CDR3 is built from 15 residues. The CDR3 coding sequence is TGTGCCAGTAGTACCGGATTAAAAGGCAATCAGCCCCAGCATTTT. This translates into CASSTGLKGNQPQHF.

This clonotype was counted only a few times. CDR3: CASSESTAARYNEQFF. The DNA for the CDR3 is TGCGCCAGCAGTGAGTCGACGGCTGCGCGCTACAATGAGCAGTTCTTC. The chain couples TRBV10-1 to TRBJ2-1; D is undetermined. The CDR3 sequence is 16 residues long. Looked up from germline, CDR1 is WNHNN and CDR2 is SYGVQD (reference sequence). V was cut by 0 bases and J by 3 bases, with 12 bases left in between.

Comment on this clonotype: A read error is possible here, since a much larger clone lies one base away. This chain links TRBV5-1 with TRBJ1-1, with D possibly matching TRBD1 (5 bases). The germline CDR1 and CDR2 sequences are SGHRS and YFSETQ. V lost 1 base to trimming and J lost 5 bases, with 15 bases between them. This CDR3 is 15 amino acids long. The CDR3 bases are TGCGCCAGCAGCTTGATTAAGGGTGAGGGGACTGAAGCTTTCTTT. This translates into CASSLIKGEGTEAFF.

The table lists this clonotype with many counts. The chain is built from TRBV3-1 and TRBJ1-2, with TRBD1 as a possible D gene (6 bases). This CDR3 has 13 amino acids. Germline V gene data show CDR1 as LGHDT and CDR2 as YNNKEL (reference sequence). V lost 2 bases and J 6 bases, leaving 10 bases between the germline ends. Here the CDR3 reads CASSQLRGDGYTF. The CDR3, as DNA: TGTGCCAGCAGCCAACTCAGGGGCGATGGCTACACCTTC.

In this sample, this clonotype turned up many times. The chain has TRBV30 and TRBJ2-1; D call uncertain. The V gene's germline CDR1 is GTSNPN and CDR2 SVGIG (reference sequence). V was clipped by 2 bases and J by 9 bases, with 8 bases between them. This CDR3 region has 11 residues. CDR3 sequence reads: CAWSSLSEQFF. The DNA for the CDR3 is TGTGCCTGGAGTAGTTTGAGTGAGCAGTTCTTC.

The sample holds many counts of this clonotype. This sequence joins TRBV20-1 and TRBJ2-7; weak D call: TRBD1 (5 bases). This CDR3 contains 14 residues. Trimming left V 8 bases short and J 4 bases short, with 21 bases between. Germline V gene lookup returns CDR1 DFQATT and CDR2 SNEGSKA (reference sequence). CDR3 region: CSLPPTATRYEQYF. The CDR3 coding sequence is TGCAGTCTTCCCCCGACAGCCACTCGATACGAGCAGTACTTC.

This clonotype was counted many times. The chain is built from TRBV7-9 and TRBJ2-5; the D is unclear. Germline-derived CDR1 and CDR2 are SEHNR and FQNEAQ (reference sequence). CDR3 length: 14 residues. The V gene lost 1 base and the J gene lost 4 bases, with 10 bases spanning the gap. CDR3 nucleotides: TGTGCCAGCAGCTTAGAGGGCTGGGGAGAGACCCAGTACTTC. This encodes CASSLEGWGETQYF. Drawing the rest from reference TRBV7-9 and TRBJ2-5, the complete variable domain is DTGVSQNPRHKITKRGQNVTFRCDPISEHNRLYWYRQTLGQGPEFLTYFQNEAQLEKSRLLSDRFSAERPKGSFSTLEIQRTEQGDSAMYLCASSLEGWGETQYFGPGTRLLVL.

For this clonotype: A read error may explain this, as a much larger clone is one base away. The CDR3 region is CASSFGTSVYNEQFF. The CDR3 region has the DNA TGTGCCAGCAGTTTCGGGACTAGCGTATACAATGAGCAGTTCTTC. This chain links TRBV27 with TRBJ2-1; 10 nucleotides agree with TRBD2. There are 15 residues in the CDR3. CDR1 MNHEY and CDR2 SMNVEV come from the germline V gene (reference sequence). The J segment lost 4 bases and the V segment lost 3 bases, leaving 3 bases of the junction unmatched.